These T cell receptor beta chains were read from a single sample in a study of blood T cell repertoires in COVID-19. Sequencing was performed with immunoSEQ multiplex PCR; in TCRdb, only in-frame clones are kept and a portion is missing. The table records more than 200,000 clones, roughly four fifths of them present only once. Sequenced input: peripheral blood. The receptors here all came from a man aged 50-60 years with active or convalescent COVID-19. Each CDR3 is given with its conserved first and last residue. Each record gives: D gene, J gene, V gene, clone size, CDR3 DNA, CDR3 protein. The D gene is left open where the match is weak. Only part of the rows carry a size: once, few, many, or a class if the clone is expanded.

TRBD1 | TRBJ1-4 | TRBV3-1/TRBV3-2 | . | TGTGCCAGCAGCCTCCTGGGACAGCGGCAAAGACTGTTTTTT | CASSLLGQRQRLFF
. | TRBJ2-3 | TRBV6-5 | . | TGTGCCAGCAGTTACTCGTCCGGTCGGGGGATAGATACGCAGTATTTT | CASSYSSGRGIDTQYF
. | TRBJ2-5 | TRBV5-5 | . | TGTGCCAGCAGCTTGGTCCCCCGCAGCCAAGAGACCCAGTACTTC | CASSLVPRSQETQYF
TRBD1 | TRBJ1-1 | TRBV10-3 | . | TGTGCCATCAGGCCGGACAGGGGCGTGAACACTGAAGCTTTCTTT | CAIRPDRGVNTEAFF
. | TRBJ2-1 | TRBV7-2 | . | TGTGCCAGCAGCTTAGCCCTATCGCACAGTGAGCAGTTCTTC | CASSLALSHSEQFF
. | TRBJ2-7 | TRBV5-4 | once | TGTGCCAGCAACCCAACAGGGCCCGGACCCTACGAGCAGTACTTC | CASNPTGPGPYEQYF
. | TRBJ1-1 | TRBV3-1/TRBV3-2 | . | TGTGCCAGCAGCCAAGACCCGCGAACTGAAGCTTTCTTT | CASSQDPRTEAFF
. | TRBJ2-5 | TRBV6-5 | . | TGTGCCAGCAGTTACGGTCCACTCGAGACCCAGTACTTC | CASSYGPLETQYF
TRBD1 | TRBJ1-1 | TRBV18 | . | TGTGCCAGCTCATATCGACAGGGAAACACTGAAGCTTTCTTT | CASSYRQGNTEAFF
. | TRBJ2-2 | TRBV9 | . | TGTGCCAGCAGCGTACCCACTGGCAGGGTGGACACCGGGGAGCTGTTTTTT | CASSVPTGRVDTGELFF
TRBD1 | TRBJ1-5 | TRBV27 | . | TGTGCCAGCAGTTTAATACGGGGGACAGGCAATCAGCCCCAGCATTTT | CASSLIRGTGNQPQHF
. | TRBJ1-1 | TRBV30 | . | TGTGCCTGGAGTATCGGAGGAGGCACTGAAGCTTTCTTT | CAWSIGGGTEAFF
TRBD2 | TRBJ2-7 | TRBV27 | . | TGTGCCAGCAGTCCACGAGCGGGGGGCTCCTACGAGCAGTACTTC | CASSPRAGGSYEQYF
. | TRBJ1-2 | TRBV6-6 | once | TGTGCCAGCAGTTACTCCCAGGGTAGTGGCTACACCTTC | CASSYSQGSGYTF